A single sample gave rise to the 23 T cell receptor beta chains below, sequenced in a study of cytomegalovirus exposure and HLA in healthy donors. The PCR contained 60 Vbeta and 13 Jbeta primers. TCRdb keeps only in-frame clones here, not all; method: immunoSEQ multiplex PCR. The sample has 200,000 or so clones, and its top ten clones hold approximately 0.74%. Sample: PBMCs. These receptor sequences come from a boy aged 5-17 years in good health and CMV-seronegative.

The gene calls are TRBV4-3 and TRBJ2-1, with 14 bases lining up with TRBD2. The CDR3 spans 14 residues. The V gene's germline CDR1 is LGHNA and CDR2 YSLEER. V was clipped by 5 bases and J by 13 bases; unmatched bases: 7. CDR3 DNA sequence: TGCGCCAGCAGCGGGGGCGGGACTAGCGGGGGACAGTTCTTC. It specifies CASSGGGTSGGQFF.

V usage is TRBV7-9 and J usage is TRBJ1-6, with 10 bases lining up with TRBD1. Germline V gives CDR1 SEHNR, CDR2 FQNEAQ (reference sequence). The length of the CDR3 is 15 residues. V lost 4 bases and J lost 10; bases outside the gene matches: 7. The CDR3 DNA is TGTGCCAGCAGCTCGCCCGACAGGGGGCAATCACCCCTCCACTTT. It translates to CASSSPDRGQSPLHF.

The genes are TRBV6-5 and TRBJ1-1, with D tentatively TRBD1 (6 bases). This CDR3 spans 16 amino acids. Germline lookup yields CDR1 MNHEY and CDR2 SVGAGI. Trimming pared 0 bases from V and 4 bases from J, leaving 15 bases between. CDR3: CASSYSLLGGPTEAFF. The DNA for the CDR3 is TGTGCCAGCAGTTACTCGCTACTCGGGGGGCCCACTGAAGCTTTCTTT.

This chain uses TRBV7-2 with TRBJ2-5, with 9 bases that match TRBD2. Per the germline V gene, CDR1 is SGHTA and CDR2 is FQGNSA. The CDR3 sequence is 16 residues long. The trim removed 0 bases at V and 5 bases at J, leaving 7 bases unmatched. CDR3 sequence: CASSLAPAGGQETQYF. CDR3 DNA: TGTGCCAGCAGCTTAGCCCCGGCGGGGGGGCAGGAGACCCAGTACTTC.

The chain employs TRBV19 and TRBJ2-2; 8 bases line up with TRBD1. The germline V gene has CDR1 LNHDA and CDR2 SQIVND (reference sequence). The V segment lost 1 base and the J segment 7 bases; nucleotides outside the gene matches: 8. The CDR3 runs to 16 residues. The CDR3 loop is CASSIGSRGLSGELFF. DNA for the CDR3: TGTGCCAGTAGTATAGGGAGCAGGGGGCTGAGCGGGGAGCTGTTTTTT.

The CDR3 is CASSPLRGNTGELFF. The DNA for the CDR3 is TGTGCCAGCAGCCCCCTGCGGGGGAACACCGGGGAGCTGTTTTTT. This chain joins TRBV7-2 and TRBJ2-2; D perhaps matches TRBD2 (6 bases). V was pared by 5 bases and J by 1 base, with 11 bases between. Germline V gives CDR1 SGHTA, CDR2 FQGNSA. This CDR3 is built from 15 residues.

The rearrangement links TRBV9 to TRBJ1-4, with D uncertain. This CDR3 has 14 residues. CDR1 and CDR2 (germline): SGDLS, YYNGEE. V dropped 0 bases and J dropped 6 bases, with 9 bases sitting between them. Here the CDR3 DNA reads TGTGCCAGCAGCGTAGCCGGGGAGGATGAAAAACTGTTTTTT. It specifies CASSVAGEDEKLFF.

The chain links TRBV7-9 to TRBJ2-1; D is uncertain. Trimming left V 1 base short and J 4 bases short, with 11 bases between. Per germline, CDR1 SEHNR and CDR2 FQNEAQ (reference sequence). The CDR3 has 15 residues. Here the CDR3 reads CASSLVRSRYNEQFF. CDR3 sequence (DNA): TGTGCCAGCAGCTTAGTACGATCCCGGTACAATGAGCAGTTCTTC.

The V gene is TRBV19, the J gene TRBJ2-1; D ambiguous. The germline V gene has CDR1 LNHDA and CDR2 SQIVND (reference sequence). There are 15 residues in the CDR3. V was cut by 9 bases and J by 8 bases, with 23 bases left in between. The DNA for the CDR3 is TGTGCCAGCGCGGTGCGCCACGATTACCCCTATGAGCAGTTCTTC. It codes for CASAVRHDYPYEQFF.

The V gene is TRBV5-1, the J gene TRBJ2-2; unclear D gene. The CDR3 loop spans 16 amino acids. Germline CDR1 is SGHRS and CDR2 is YFSETQ. V was trimmed by 0 bases and J by 1 base, leaving 10 bases between them. The CDR3 is CASSLGSLMNTGELFF. The CDR3 DNA sequence: TGCGCCAGCAGCTTGGGGAGTCTAATGAACACCGGGGAGCTGTTTTTT.

Concerning this clone: The CDR3 does not end in the conserved phenylalanine or tryptophan, so this is likely a read error. The DNA is omitted, as the CDR3 cannot be located on it reliably, and the CDR3 follows TCRdb's listing. The V call is TRBV11-3, the J call TRBJ1-2. The CDR3 adds up to 8 amino acids, both ends counted. Germline V gene sequence: CDR1 SGHNT, CDR2 YENEEA. CDR3: CASSLTYR.

The chain joins TRBV5-4 to TRBJ2-1; 10 bases fit TRBD1. CDR1 SGHNT and CDR2 YYREEE come from the germline V gene (reference sequence). V was pared by 4 bases and J by 3 bases, with 10 bases of the junction left unmatched. This CDR3 is built from 17 residues. CDR3 in DNA: TGTGCCAGCAGCGAACCGCAGGGACAGGGGATCTACAATGAGCAGTTCTTC. Translation gives CASSEPQGQGIYNEQFF. The whole variable domain, remainder taken from reference TRBV5-4 and TRBJ2-1, is ETGVTQSPTHLIKTRGQQVTLRCSSQSGHNTVSWYQQALGQGPQFIFQYYREEENGRGNFPPRFSGLQFPNYSSELNVNALELDDSALYLCASSEPQGQGIYNEQFFGPGTRLTVL.

The chain links TRBV6-1 to TRBJ1-5; unclear D gene. The CDR3 runs to 13 residues. The germline V gene encodes CDR1 MNHNS and CDR2 SASEGT. V lost 4 bases and J lost 1, with 5 bases in between. The CDR3 nucleotides are TGTGCCAGCAGTGTGAGGAGCAATCAGCCCCAGCATTTT. It translates to CASSVRSNQPQHF.

The genes are TRBV5-6 and TRBJ1-5; D is uncertain. V was cut by 2 bases and J by 5 bases, with 11 bases left in between. CDR1 is SGHDT, CDR2 YYEEEE, per germline. The CDR3 has 14 residues. The DNA for the CDR3 is TGTGCCAGCAGCTTAATGGAGGGTTATCAGCCCCAGCATTTT. Translation gives CASSLMEGYQPQHF. Filled out from reference TRBV5-6 and TRBJ1-5, the complete variable domain reads DAGVTQSPTHLIKTRGQQVTLRCSPKSGHDTVSWYQQALGQGPQFIFQYYEEEERQRGNFPDRFSGHQFPNYSSELNVNALLLGDSALYLCASSLMEGYQPQHFGDGTRLSIL.

The chain uses TRBV30 and TRBJ1-1; D call uncertain. Looked up from germline, CDR1 is GTSNPN and CDR2 is SVGIG (reference sequence). V was shortened by 2 bases and J by 0 bases, with 7 bases between the two germline ends. This CDR3 is 13 amino acids long. CDR3 bases: TGTGCCTGGAGTCCGGGAGTGAACACTGAAGCTTTCTTT. Encoded protein: CAWSPGVNTEAFF.

The V call is TRBV9, the J call TRBJ2-2, with D maybe TRBD2 (6 bases). Germline assignment: CDR1 SGDLS and CDR2 YYNGEE. The ends were cut back, 4 bases at V and 3 bases at J, with 34 bases in the middle. There are 22 residues in the CDR3. The CDR3 coding sequence is TGTGCCAGCAGCCCCCAGGGACTTCGAATACCCGCCTGGCTTCGCGACACCGGGGAGCTGTTTTTT. This sequence encodes CASSPQGLRIPAWLRDTGELFF.

The genes are TRBV13 and TRBJ2-7; 7 nucleotides match TRBD1. The germline gives CDR1 PRHDT, CDR2 FYEKMQ (reference sequence). This CDR3 has 14 residues. Trimming took 8 bases from V and 0 from J; bases not matched to a gene: 7. CDR3 sequence: CASRVRGNSYEQYF. The CDR3 coding sequence is TGTGCCAGCCGGGTCAGGGGGAACTCCTACGAGCAGTACTTC.

The chain recombines TRBV7-9 with TRBJ2-4; the match to TRBD1 covers 7 bases. The V gene's germline CDR1 is SEHNR and CDR2 FQNEAQ (reference sequence). The CDR3 runs to 16 residues. Trimming cost V 3 bases and J 8 bases; bases outside gene matches: 13. The chain's CDR3 is CASSFPTGLVADIQYF. CDR3 bases: TGTGCCAGCAGCTTCCCGACAGGGTTGGTTGCGGACATTCAGTACTTC.

This rearrangement joins TRBV2 to TRBJ2-3; D gene unclear. V was shortened by 3 bases and J by 4 bases, with 11 bases between the two germline ends. The V gene's germline CDR1 is SNHLY and CDR2 FYNNEI. This CDR3 has 14 residues. The CDR3 protein is CASSDTWAPDTQYF. CDR3 bases: TGTGCCAGCAGTGACACGTGGGCTCCAGATACGCAGTATTTT.

This chain joins TRBV25-1 and TRBJ2-1; 11 bases line up with TRBD1. This CDR3 comprises 16 residues. V was pared by 0 bases and J by 6 bases, with 4 bases of the junction left unmatched. CDR1 is MGHDK and CDR2 is SYGVNS in the germline V gene. The CDR3, as DNA: TGTGCCAGCAGTGAATATATGGGACAGGGGGTCAATGAGCAGTTCTTC. This codes for CASSEYMGQGVNEQFF.

The CDR3 here is CASSAGDYNEQFF. CDR3 bases: TGTGCCAGCAGCGCCGGGGATTACAATGAGCAGTTCTTC. The V call is TRBV5-4, the J call TRBJ2-1, with a weak D call TRBD2 (5 bases). The CDR3 sequence is 13 residues long. Trimming stripped 4 bases from V and 4 bases from J, with 9 bases between. Germline V gene data show CDR1 as SGHNT and CDR2 as YYREEE (reference sequence).

The chain joins TRBV28 to TRBJ1-6; no definite D call. V lost 9 bases and J 4 bases, leaving 10 bases between the germline ends. The germline V gene has CDR1 MDHEN and CDR2 SYDVKM. The CDR3 contains 13 residues. The CDR3 region is CASTYTYNSPLHF. In nucleotides, the CDR3 is TGTGCCAGTACCTATACGTATAATTCACCCCTCCACTTT. Combining the CDR3 with reference TRBV28 and TRBJ1-6 gives the whole variable domain DVKVTQSSRYLVKRTGEKVFLECVQDMDHENMFWYRQDPGLGLRLIYFSYDVKMKEKGDIPEGYSVSREKKERFSLILESASTNQTSMYLCASTYTYNSPLHFGNGTRLTVT.

V gene TRBV7-9 combines with J gene TRBJ2-3, with a weak D call TRBD2 (7 bases). Between the trimmed V and J ends, which lost 8 bases and 2 bases, there was a span of 23 bases. The CDR3 spans 17 residues. Germline CDR1 and CDR2: SEHNR and FQNEAQ (reference sequence). The chain's CDR3 is CASRRGITGGNTDTQYF. CDR3 DNA sequence: TGTGCCAGCCGTAGGGGGATTACGGGAGGAAACACAGATACGCAGTATTTT.